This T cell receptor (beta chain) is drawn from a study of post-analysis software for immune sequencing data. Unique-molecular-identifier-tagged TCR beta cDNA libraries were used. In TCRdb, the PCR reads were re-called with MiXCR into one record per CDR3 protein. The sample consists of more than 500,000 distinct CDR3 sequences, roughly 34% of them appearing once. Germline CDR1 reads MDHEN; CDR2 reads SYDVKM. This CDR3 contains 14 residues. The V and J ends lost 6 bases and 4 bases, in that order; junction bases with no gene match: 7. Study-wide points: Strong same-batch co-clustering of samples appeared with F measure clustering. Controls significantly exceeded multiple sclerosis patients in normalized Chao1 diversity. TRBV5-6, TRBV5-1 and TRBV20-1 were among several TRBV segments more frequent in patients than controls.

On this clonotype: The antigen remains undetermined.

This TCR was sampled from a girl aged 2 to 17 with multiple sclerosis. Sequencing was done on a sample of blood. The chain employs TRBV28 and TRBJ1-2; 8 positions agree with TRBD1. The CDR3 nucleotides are TGTGCCAGCAGCAGAGGACAGGGAACCTATGGCTACACCTTC. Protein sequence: CASSRGQGTYGYTF.